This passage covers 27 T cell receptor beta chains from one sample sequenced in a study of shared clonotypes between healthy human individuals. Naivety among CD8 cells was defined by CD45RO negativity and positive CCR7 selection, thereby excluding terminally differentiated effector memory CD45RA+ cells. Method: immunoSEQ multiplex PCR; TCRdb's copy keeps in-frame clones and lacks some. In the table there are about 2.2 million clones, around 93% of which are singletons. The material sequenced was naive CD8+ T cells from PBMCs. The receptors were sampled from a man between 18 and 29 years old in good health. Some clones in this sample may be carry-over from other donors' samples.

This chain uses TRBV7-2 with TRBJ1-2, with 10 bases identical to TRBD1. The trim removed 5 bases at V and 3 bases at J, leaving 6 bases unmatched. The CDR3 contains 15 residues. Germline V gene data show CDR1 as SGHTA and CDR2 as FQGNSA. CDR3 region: CASSLGTGDHYGYTF. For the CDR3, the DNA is TGTGCCAGCAGCCTAGGGACAGGGGATCACTATGGCTACACCTTC.

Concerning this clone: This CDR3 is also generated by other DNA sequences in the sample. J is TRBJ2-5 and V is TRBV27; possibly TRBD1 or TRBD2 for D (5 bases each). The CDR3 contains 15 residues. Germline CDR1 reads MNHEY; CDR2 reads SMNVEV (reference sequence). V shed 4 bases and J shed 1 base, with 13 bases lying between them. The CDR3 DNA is TGTGCCAGCAGTTACCGGGACCAACCCCAAGAGACCCAGTACTTC. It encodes CASSYRDQPQETQYF.

The CDR3 sequence: CASSSGTSGSKEQFF. The CDR3 nucleotides read TGTGCCAGCAGTTCCGGGACTAGCGGGAGTAAGGAGCAGTTCTTC. This chain joins TRBV27 and TRBJ2-1; 14 positions match TRBD2. V was clipped by 4 bases and J by 10 bases; unmatched bases: 6. This CDR3 is built from 15 residues. Germline values: CDR1 MNHEY, CDR2 SMNVEV (reference sequence).

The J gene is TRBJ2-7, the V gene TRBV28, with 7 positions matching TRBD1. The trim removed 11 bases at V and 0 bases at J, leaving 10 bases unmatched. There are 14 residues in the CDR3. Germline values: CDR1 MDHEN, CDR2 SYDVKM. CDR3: CAALQTGSSYEQYF. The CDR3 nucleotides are TGTGCCGCCCTTCAGACAGGGAGCTCCTACGAGCAGTACTTC.

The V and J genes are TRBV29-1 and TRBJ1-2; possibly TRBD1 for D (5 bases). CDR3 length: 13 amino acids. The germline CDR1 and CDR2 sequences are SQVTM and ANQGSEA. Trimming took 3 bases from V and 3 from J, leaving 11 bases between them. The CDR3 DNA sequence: TGCAGCGTTGAGGACATCCTAGACTATGGCTACACCTTC. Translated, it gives CSVEDILDYGYTF.

The CDR3 loop reads CASRRYSGRVDKNIQYF. CDR3 DNA: TGTGCCAGCAGACGTTATAGCGGGAGGGTGGACAAAAACATTCAGTACTTC. The chain recombines TRBV28 with TRBJ2-4, with 11 bases lining up with TRBD2. The V and J ends lost 6 bases and 3 bases, in that order; junction bases with no gene match: 10. Germline V CDR1 and CDR2: MDHEN, SYDVKM. This CDR3 region has 17 residues.

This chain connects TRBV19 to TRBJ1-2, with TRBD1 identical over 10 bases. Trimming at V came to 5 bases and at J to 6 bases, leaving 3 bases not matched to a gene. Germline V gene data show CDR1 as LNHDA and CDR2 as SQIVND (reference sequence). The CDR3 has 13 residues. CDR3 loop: CASSAGQGHGYTF. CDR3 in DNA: TGTGCCAGTAGTGCGGGACAGGGGCATGGCTACACCTTC.

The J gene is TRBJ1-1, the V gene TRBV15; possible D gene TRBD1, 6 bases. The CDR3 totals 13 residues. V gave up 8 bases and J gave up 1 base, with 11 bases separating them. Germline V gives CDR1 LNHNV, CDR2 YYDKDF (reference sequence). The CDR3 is CATRSTGNTEAFF. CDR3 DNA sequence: TGTGCCACCCGCTCGACAGGGAACACTGAAGCTTTCTTT. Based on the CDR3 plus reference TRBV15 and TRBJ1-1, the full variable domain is DAMVIQNPRYQVTQFGKPVTLSCSQTLNHNVMYWYQQKSSQAPKLLFHYYDKDFNNEADTPDNFQSRRPNTSFCFLDIRSPGLGDTAMYLCATRSTGNTEAFFGQGTRLTVV.

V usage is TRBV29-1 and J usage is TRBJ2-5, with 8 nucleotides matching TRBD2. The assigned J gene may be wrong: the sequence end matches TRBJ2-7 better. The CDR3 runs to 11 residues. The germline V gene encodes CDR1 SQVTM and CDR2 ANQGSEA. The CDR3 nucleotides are TGCAGCGTTAGCGGGAGATACGAGCAGTACTTC. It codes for CSVSGRYEQYF.

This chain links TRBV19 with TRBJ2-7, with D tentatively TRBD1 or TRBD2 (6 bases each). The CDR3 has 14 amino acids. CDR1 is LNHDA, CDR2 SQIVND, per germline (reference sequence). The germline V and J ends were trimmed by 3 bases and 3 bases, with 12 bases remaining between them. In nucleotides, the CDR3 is TGTGCCAGTAGTATTAAAGGGGGGCGCTACGAGCAGTACTTC. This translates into CASSIKGGRYEQYF.

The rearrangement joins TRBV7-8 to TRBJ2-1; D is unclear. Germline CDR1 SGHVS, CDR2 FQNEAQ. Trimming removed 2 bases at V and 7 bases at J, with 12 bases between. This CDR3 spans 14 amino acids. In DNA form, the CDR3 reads TGTGCCAGCAGCTTAAGAGCGCCAGTTAATGAGCAGTTCTTC. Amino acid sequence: CASSLRAPVNEQFF.

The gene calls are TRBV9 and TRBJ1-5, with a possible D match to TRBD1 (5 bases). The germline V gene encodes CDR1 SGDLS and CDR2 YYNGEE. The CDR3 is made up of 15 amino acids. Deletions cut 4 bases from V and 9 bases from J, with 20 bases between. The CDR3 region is CASSTSGTAFAPQHF. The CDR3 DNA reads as TGTGCCAGCAGCACATCCGGGACTGCATTTGCGCCCCAGCATTTT.

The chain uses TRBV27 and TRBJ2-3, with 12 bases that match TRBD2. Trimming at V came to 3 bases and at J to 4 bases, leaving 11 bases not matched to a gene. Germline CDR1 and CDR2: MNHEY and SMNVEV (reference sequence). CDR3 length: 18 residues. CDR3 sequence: CASSFARLAGVWADTQYF. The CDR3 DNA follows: TGTGCCAGCAGTTTCGCCCGACTAGCGGGAGTGTGGGCAGATACGCAGTATTTT.

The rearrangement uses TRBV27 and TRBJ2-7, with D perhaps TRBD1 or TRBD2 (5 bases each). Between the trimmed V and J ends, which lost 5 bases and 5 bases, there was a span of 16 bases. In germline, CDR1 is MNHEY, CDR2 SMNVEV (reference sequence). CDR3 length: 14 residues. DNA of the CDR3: TGTGCCAGCAGTCACGGGGACGCTTGGGACGAGCAGTACTTC. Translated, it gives CASSHGDAWDEQYF.

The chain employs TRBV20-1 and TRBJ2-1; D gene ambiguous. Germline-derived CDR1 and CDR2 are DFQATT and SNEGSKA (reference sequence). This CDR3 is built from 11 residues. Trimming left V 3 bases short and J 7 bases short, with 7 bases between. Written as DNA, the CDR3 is TGCAGTGCTAGTTGGTGGAATGAGCAGTTCTTC. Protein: CSASWWNEQFF.

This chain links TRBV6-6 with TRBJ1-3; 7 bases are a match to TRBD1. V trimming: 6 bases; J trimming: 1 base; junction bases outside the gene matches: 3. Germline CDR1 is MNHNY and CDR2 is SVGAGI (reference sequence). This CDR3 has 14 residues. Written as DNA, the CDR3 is TGTGCCAGCAGCGTACAGGGGTCTGGAAACACCATATATTTT. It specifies CASSVQGSGNTIYF.

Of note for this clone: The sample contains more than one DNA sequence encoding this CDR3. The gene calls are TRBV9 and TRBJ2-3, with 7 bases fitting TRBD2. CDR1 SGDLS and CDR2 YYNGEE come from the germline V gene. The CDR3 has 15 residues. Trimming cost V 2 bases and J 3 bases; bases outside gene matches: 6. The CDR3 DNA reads TGTGCCAGCAGCGTGGACGGGAGGCTTACAGATACGCAGTATTTT. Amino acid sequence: CASSVDGRLTDTQYF.

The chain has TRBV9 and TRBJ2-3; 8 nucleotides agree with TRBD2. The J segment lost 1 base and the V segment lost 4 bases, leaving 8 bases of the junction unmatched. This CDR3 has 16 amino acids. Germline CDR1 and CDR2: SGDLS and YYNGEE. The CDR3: CASSTGREGGTDTQYF. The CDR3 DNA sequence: TGTGCCAGCAGCACAGGACGGGAGGGGGGCACAGATACGCAGTATTTT.

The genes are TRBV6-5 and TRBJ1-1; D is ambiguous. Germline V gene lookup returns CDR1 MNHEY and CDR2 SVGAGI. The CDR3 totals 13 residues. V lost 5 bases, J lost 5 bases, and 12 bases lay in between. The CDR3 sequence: CASSQLGITEAFF. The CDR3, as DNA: TGTGCCAGCAGTCAACTGGGTATAACTGAAGCTTTCTTT.

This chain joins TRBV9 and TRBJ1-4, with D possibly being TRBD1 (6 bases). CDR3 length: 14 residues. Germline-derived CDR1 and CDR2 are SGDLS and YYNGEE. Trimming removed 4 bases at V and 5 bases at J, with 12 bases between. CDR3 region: CASSPRQENEKLFF. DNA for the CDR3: TGTGCCAGCAGCCCCCGACAGGAGAATGAAAAACTGTTTTTT.

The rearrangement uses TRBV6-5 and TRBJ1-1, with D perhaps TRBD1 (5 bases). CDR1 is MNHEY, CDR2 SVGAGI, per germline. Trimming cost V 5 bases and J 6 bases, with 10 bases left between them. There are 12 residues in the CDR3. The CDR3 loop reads CASSRAGAEAFF. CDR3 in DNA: TGTGCCAGCAGTCGGGCGGGGGCTGAAGCTTTCTTT.

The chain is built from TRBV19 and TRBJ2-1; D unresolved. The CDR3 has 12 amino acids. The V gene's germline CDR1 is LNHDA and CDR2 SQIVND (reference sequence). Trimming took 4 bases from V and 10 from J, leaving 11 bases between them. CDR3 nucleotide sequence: TGTGCCAGTAGTAGAGAGTATGACGAGCAGTTCTTC. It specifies CASSREYDEQFF.

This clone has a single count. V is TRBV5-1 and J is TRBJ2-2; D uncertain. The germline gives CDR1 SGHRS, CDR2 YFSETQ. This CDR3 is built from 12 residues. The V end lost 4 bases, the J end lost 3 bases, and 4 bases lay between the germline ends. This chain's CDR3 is CASSHDTGELFF. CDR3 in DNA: TGCGCCAGCAGCCACGACACCGGGGAGCTGTTTTTT.

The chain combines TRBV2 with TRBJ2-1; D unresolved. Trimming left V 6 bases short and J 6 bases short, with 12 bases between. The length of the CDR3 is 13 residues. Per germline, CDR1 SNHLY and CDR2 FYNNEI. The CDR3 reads CASRMVLFNEQFF. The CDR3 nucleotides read TGTGCCAGCAGGATGGTCTTATTCAATGAGCAGTTCTTC.

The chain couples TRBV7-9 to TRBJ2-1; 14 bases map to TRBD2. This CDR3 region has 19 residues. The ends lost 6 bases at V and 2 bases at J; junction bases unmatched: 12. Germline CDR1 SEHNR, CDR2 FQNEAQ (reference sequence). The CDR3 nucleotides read TGTGCCAGCAGTCCGCTTCCGGGACTAGCGGGGGTTACCTACAATGAGCAGTTCTTC. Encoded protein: CASSPLPGLAGVTYNEQFF.

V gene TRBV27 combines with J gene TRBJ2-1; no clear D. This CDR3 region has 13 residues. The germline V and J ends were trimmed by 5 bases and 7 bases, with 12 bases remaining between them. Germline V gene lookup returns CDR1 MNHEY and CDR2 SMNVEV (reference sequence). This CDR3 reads CASSLVGWNEQFF. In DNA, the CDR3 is TGTGCCAGCAGTCTAGTGGGGTGGAATGAGCAGTTCTTC.

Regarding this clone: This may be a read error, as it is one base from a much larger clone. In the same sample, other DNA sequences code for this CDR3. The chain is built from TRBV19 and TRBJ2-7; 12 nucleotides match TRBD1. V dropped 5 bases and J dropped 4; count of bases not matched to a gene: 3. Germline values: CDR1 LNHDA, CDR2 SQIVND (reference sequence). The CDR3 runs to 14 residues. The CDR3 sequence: CASSPGQGAYEQYF. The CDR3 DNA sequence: TGTGCCAGTAGTCCGGGACAGGGGGCTTACGAGCAGTACTTC. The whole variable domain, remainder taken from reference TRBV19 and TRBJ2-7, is DGGITQSPKYLFRKEGQNVTLSCEQNLNHDAMYWYRQDPGQGLRLIYYSQIVNDFQKGDIAEGYSVSREKKESFPLTVTSAQKNPTAFYLCASSPGQGAYEQYFGPGTRLTVT.